This is a list of T cell receptor beta chains from one sample in a study of T cell responses to AZD1222 COVID-19 vaccine. Measured with immunoSEQ multiplex PCR; TCRdb has only the in-frame clones, and not every one. The table shows some 100,000 clones, with approximately 90% occurring only once. Here the sequenced sample was peripheral blood, taken on day 0 of AZD1222 vaccination. Receptors originate from an adult in good health. CDR3s include the opening cysteine and the closing phenylalanine or tryptophan. A D gene is named only where the DNA matches it firmly. For some rows the clone size is stated as once, few or many, or as a class when expanded; others skip it.

>TRBJ2-7|TRBV7-8|few|15|TRBD2
CASSPQRGPSYEQYF
TGTGCCAGCAGCCCACAGCGGGGGCCATCCTACGAGCAGTACTTC
>TRBJ1-2|TRBV6-5|-|12|-
CASRRAPDGYTF
TGTGCCAGCAGGCGAGCCCCGGATGGCTACACCTTC
>TRBJ1-1|TRBV2|-|13|-
CASSRNENTEAFF
TGTGCCAGCAGTCGGAACGAGAACACTGAAGCTTTCTTT
>TRBJ1-5|TRBV7-2|-|16|-
CASSSTSGGGNQPQHF
TGTGCCAGCAGCTCAACAAGTGGGGGAGGCAATCAGCCCCAGCATTTT
>TRBJ2-7|TRBV28|once|16|TRBD1
CASSSSGQGLSYEQYF
TGTGCCAGCAGTTCGTCTGGACAGGGTTTATCCTACGAGCAGTACTTC
>TRBJ1-1|TRBV5-1|-|16|-
CASSLWGAGVNTEAFF
TGCGCCAGCAGCTTGTGGGGGGCAGGGGTGAACACTGAAGCTTTCTTT
>TRBJ2-5|TRBV7-2|few|14|-
CASSFGGFQETQYF
TGTGCCAGCAGCTTTGGCGGCTTCCAAGAGACCCAGTACTTC
>TRBJ2-3|TRBV6-5|-|14|-
CASSYSQNTDTQYF
TGTGCCAGCAGTTACTCCCAGAATACAGATACGCAGTATTTT
>TRBJ1-5|TRBV12-3/TRBV12-4|-|13|TRBD1
CASSKTGKQPQHF
TGTGCCAGCAGCAAGACAGGGAAACAGCCCCAGCATTTT
>TRBJ1-3|TRBV9|few|17|-
CASSVDSGAHSGNTIYF
TGTGCCAGCAGCGTAGATTCCGGGGCTCACTCTGGAAACACCATATATTTT
>TRBJ2-4|TRBV19|-|16|TRBD1
CASSPWTGVAKNIQYF
TGTGCCAGTAGTCCATGGACAGGGGTCGCCAAAAACATTCAGTACTTC
>TRBJ2-7|TRBV6-6|-|16|-
CASSYSNPTAAGEQYF
TGTGCCAGCAGTTACTCGAATCCCACAGCCGCGGGTGAGCAGTACTTC
>TRBJ2-5|TRBV18|once|15|-
CASSPPQGGGETQYF
TGTGCCAGCTCACCACCGCAGGGTGGTGGGGAGACCCAGTACTTC
>TRBJ2-2|TRBV2|-|19|-
CASRRRTGANYSNTGELFF
TGTGCCAGCAGGCGGAGAACAGGAGCCAACTACTCGAACACCGGGGAGCTGTTTTTT
>TRBJ2-7|TRBV18|-|13|TRBD1
CASSLGQGNEQYF
TGTGCCAGCTCCCTGGGACAGGGAAACGAGCAGTACTTC
>TRBJ1-1|TRBV5-1|once|15|-
CASSPPLRTNTEAFF
TGCGCCAGCAGCCCCCCCCTGAGAACGAACACTGAAGCTTTCTTT
>TRBJ2-3|TRBV5-6|-|17|-
CASSFWTGIGRVRAQYF
TGTGCCAGCAGCTTCTGGACGGGAATTGGCAGGGTTCGTGCGCAGTATTTT
>TRBJ2-7|TRBV2|-|13|-
CASSEWPGRTQYF
TGTGCCAGCAGTGAGTGGCCCGGCAGGACGCAGTACTTC
>TRBJ2-1|TRBV4-2|-|16|TRBD2
CASSPIGLAGFNEQFF
TGTGCCAGCAGCCCTATTGGACTAGCGGGATTCAATGAGCAGTTCTTC
>TRBJ1-2|TRBV7-9|-|14|-
CASSLAQGGAGYTF
TGTGCCAGCAGCTTAGCCCAGGGAGGCGCCGGCTACACCTTC
>TRBJ1-1|TRBV7-7|-|17|TRBD1
CAISLRGRGRMNTEAFF
TGTGCCATCAGCTTAAGAGGCAGGGGGCGGATGAACACTGAAGCTTTCTTT
>TRBJ1-5|TRBV7-2|-|17|-
CASSLWRAGTEHQPQHF
TGTGCCAGCAGCCTCTGGAGAGCGGGGACGGAACATCAGCCCCAGCATTTT
>TRBJ2-7|TRBV27|-|15|TRBD2
CASSRAGGLSYEQYF
TGTGCCAGCAGTCGAGCGGGGGGCCTCTCCTACGAGCAGTACTTC
>TRBJ1-1|TRBV6-4|-|12|-
CASSGQVYEAFF
TGTGCCAGCAGTGGACAGGTTTATGAAGCTTTCTTT
>TRBJ1-2|TRBV7-8|-|14|-
CASSLAEGRWGYTF
TGTGCCAGCAGCTTAGCGGAGGGGCGGTGGGGCTACACCTTC
>TRBJ1-4|TRBV7-2|-|13|-
CASSEELNEKLFF
TGTGCCAGCTCCGAGGAGCTTAATGAAAAACTGTTTTTT
>TRBJ2-2|TRBV28|-|14|-
CASSPPRVTGELFF
TGTGCCAGCAGTCCCCCACGGGTCACCGGGGAGCTGTTTTTT
>TRBJ1-3|TRBV9|-|14|-
CASSVATDRNTIYF
TGTGCCAGCAGCGTAGCTACAGACCGAAACACCATATATTTT
>TRBJ2-2|TRBV7-2|-|16|TRBD1
CASSRPGQGYTGELFF
TGTGCCAGCAGCAGACCGGGACAGGGATACACCGGGGAGCTGTTTTTT
>TRBJ1-2|TRBV6-5|-|14|-
CASSYIDRLYGYTF
TGTGCCAGCAGTTATATCGACCGATTATATGGCTACACCTTC
>TRBJ2-1|TRBV5-4|-|13|-
CASSLDLAGQQFF
TGTGCCAGCAGCTTGGATTTGGCAGGGCAGCAGTTCTTC
>TRBJ1-1|TRBV7-9|-|12|-
CASSLGAGEAFF
TGTGCCAGCAGCTTAGGGGCAGGTGAAGCTTTCTTT
>TRBJ2-3|TRBV29-1|-|15|TRBD2
CSVVAGGLLTDTQYF
TGCAGCGTTGTGGCGGGGGGGCTTTTGACAGATACGCAGTATTTT